This TCR beta chain was profiled in a study of CD8+ T cells in alopecia areata. Noted treatment: oral pan-JAK inhibitor, 5-10 mg twice daily. Sorted out of PBMCs were CD4+ T cells and CD8+ T cells. Study results and caveats: Scalp and blood retained many expanded lesional clones during tofacitinib. Sequenced scalp T cells also include alphabeta T cells resident in normal skin. Patients showed less clear TCR sequence sharing than mice, possibly partly because of HLA diversity.

As to this clone: The antigen is unknown.

This CDR3 is 15 amino acids long. Germline CDR1 is SGHTA and CDR2 is FQGNSA. Trimming cost V 3 bases and J 5 bases; bases outside gene matches: 4. Reverse transcription of extracted RNA yielded cDNA, which provided the sequencing template. The repertoire was sequenced with immunoSEQ multiplex PCR; TCRdb's copy has only in-frame clones and lacks some. This repertoire shows 150,000 to 200,000 clones, 58% found once; its top ten account for about 5.1%. The clonotype originates from a human donor with alopecia areata. Material: CD4+ T cells sorted from blood, obtained at week 24, from a patient treated with tofacitinib. J is TRBJ1-4 and V is TRBV7-2; TRBD1 aligns across 9 bases. Here the CDR3 reads CASSFTGGWNEKLFF. As DNA, the CDR3 is TGTGCCAGCAGCTTCACAGGGGGCTGGAATGAAAAACTGTTTTTT.